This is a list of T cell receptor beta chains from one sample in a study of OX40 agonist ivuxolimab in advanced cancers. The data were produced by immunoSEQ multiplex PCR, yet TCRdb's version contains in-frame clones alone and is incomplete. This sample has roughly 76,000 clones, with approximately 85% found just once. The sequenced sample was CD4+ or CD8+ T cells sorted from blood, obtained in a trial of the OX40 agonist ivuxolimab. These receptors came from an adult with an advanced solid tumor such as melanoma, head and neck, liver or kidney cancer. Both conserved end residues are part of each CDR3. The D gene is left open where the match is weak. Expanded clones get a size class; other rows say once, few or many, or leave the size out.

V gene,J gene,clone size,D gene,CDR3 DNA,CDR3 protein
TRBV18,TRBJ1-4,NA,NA,TGTGCCAGCTCACCACTCTCGGGGACGAGGAATGAAAAACTGTTTTTT,CASSPLSGTRNEKLFF
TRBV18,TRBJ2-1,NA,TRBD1,TGTGCCAGCTCACCACTATGGACAGGGGGGGGAAATGAGCAGTTCTTC,CASSPLWTGGGNEQFF
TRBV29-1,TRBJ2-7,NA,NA,TGCAGCGTTGAAGGCCTCGGACAGACCTACGAGCAGTACTTC,CSVEGLGQTYEQYF
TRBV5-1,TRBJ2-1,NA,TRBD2,TGCGCCAGCAGCTGGGGACTAGCGGAGAGCAATGAGCAGTTCTTC,CASSWGLAESNEQFF
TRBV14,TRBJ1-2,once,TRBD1,TGTGCCAGCAGCCCGGTCGGACAGGGGGCGGCCTATGGCTACACCTTC,CASSPVGQGAAYGYTF
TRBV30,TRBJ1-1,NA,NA,TGTGCCTGGAACGTTGAGGCTGAAGCTTTCTTT,CAWNVEAEAFF
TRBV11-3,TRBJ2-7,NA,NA,TGTGCCAGCAGCTCCCGCGGAGACTACGAGCAGTACTTC,CASSSRGDYEQYF
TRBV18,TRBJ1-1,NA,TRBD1,TGTGCCAGCTCACCTCGACAGGGGGAGAACACTGAAGCTTTCTTT,CASSPRQGENTEAFF
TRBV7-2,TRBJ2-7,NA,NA,TGTGCCAGCAGCCGAACTAGCAACTACGAGCAGTACTTC,CASSRTSNYEQYF
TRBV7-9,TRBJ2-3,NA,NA,TGTGCCAGCAGCTTCGGGCAGGGACCCCACGGCACAGATACGCAGTATTTT,CASSFGQGPHGTDTQYF
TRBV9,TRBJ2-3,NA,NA,TGTGCCAGCAGTCCTAAGGGTGGAGGGGCAGATACGCAGTATTTT,CASSPKGGGADTQYF
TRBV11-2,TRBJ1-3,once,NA,TGTGCCAGCACCCGAGCCTCCGGGGGCAGAAACACCATATATTTT,CASTRASGGRNTIYF
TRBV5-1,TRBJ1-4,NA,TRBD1,TGCGCCAGCAGCCGGACAGGGAAAACTAATGAAAAACTGTTTTTT,CASSRTGKTNEKLFF
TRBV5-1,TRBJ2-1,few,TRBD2,TGCGCCAGCAGCGACCTAGCGGGATCCTACAATGAGCAGTTCTTC,CASSDLAGSYNEQFF
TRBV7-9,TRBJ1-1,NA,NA,TGTGCCAGCAAGGAGGGCCCGAACACTGAAGCTTTCTTT,CASKEGPNTEAFF
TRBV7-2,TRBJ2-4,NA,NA,TGTGCCAGCAGCTTTGGTGGCATTCAGTACTTC,CASSFGGIQYF
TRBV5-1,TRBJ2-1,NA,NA,TGCGCCAGCAAACCTATGGGCCCCTACAATGAGCAGTTCTTC,CASKPMGPYNEQFF
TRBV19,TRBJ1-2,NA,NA,TGTGCCAGTAGTCTTGGGGTATCGAACTATGGCTACACCTTC,CASSLGVSNYGYTF
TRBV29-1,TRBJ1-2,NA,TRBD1,TGCAGCGTGCGGGACAGGGGGCTCGGGCACTATGGCTACACCTTC,CSVRDRGLGHYGYTF
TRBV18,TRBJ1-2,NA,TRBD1,TGTGCCAGCTCACCGGGGACAGGGAACGGCTACACCTTC,CASSPGTGNGYTF
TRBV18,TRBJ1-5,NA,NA,TGTGCCAGCTCACAAAATGGTTTTAGCAATCAGCCCCAGCATTTT,CASSQNGFSNQPQHF
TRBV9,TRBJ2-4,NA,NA,TGTGCCAGCAGCGTTGGTAGGGGAGGCATTCAGTACTTC,CASSVGRGGIQYF
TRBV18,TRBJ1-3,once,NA,TGTGCCAGCTCACGCGGCGGGGTAGACACCATATATTTT,CASSRGGVDTIYF
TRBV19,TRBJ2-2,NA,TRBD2,TGTGCCAGTAGTATGACTAGCGGGAACACCGGGGAGCTGTTTTTT,CASSMTSGNTGELFF
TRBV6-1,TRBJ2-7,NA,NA,TGTGCCAGCAGTGAAGGCAGGGTAGGCGAGCAGTACTTC,CASSEGRVGEQYF
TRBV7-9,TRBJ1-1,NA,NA,TGTGCCAGCAGCTTAGGAGTGGGGGGCACTGAAGCTTTCTTT,CASSLGVGGTEAFF
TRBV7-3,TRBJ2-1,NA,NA,TGTGCCAGCAGCTTTAGCGGTAATGAGCAGTTCTTC,CASSFSGNEQFF
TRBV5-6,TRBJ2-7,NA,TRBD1,TGTGCCAGCAGCACTGCCGGGACAGGCCGCGAGCAGTACTTC,CASSTAGTGREQYF
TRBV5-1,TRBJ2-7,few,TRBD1,TGCGCCAGCAGGCTGCCGGGACAGCTCCCCTACGAGCAGTACTTC,CASRLPGQLPYEQYF
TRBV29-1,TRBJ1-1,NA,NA,TGCAGCGGGAGGGGGAATGGACCGACAGTGACGAACACTGAAGCTTTCTTT,CSGRGNGPTVTNTEAFF
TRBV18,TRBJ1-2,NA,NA,TGTGCCAGCTCAGTCCAGGGTCTCGACTACACCTTC,CASSVQGLDYTF
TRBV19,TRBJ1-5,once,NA,TGTGCCAGTAGTATGACAGGTTCTCTTAATCAGCCCCAGCATTTT,CASSMTGSLNQPQHF
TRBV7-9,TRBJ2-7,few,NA,TGTGCCAGCAGCCCAAGCCACGAGCAGTACTTC,CASSPSHEQYF
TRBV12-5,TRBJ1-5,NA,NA,TGTGCTAGTGGTTCCACCCCGGACGGACGCCCGTTCAATCAGCCCCAGCATTTT,CASGSTPDGRPFNQPQHF
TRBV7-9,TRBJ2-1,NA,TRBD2,TGTGCCAGCAGCTTACCGCGGGAGTACTACAATGAGCAGTTCTTC,CASSLPREYYNEQFF
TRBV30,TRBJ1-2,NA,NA,TGTGCCTGGAGTGTAGACGGGAACTATGGCTACACCTTC,CAWSVDGNYGYTF
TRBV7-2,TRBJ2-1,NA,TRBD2,TGTGCCAGCAGCTTTCCACTAGCGGGAGTGGATGAGCAGTTCTTC,CASSFPLAGVDEQFF
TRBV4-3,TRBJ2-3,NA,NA,TGCGCCAGCAGCCATGCTTACCCAGGGGACTTCACAGATACGCAGTATTTT,CASSHAYPGDFTDTQYF
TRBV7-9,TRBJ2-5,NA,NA,TGTGCCACCCGGACTGTTCTTCAAGAGACCCAGTACTTC,CATRTVLQETQYF
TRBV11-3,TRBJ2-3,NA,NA,TGTGCCAGCAGCTTACACCTTCTTGATACGCAGTATTTT,CASSLHLLDTQYF
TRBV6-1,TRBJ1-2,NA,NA,TGTGCCAGCGCCATACCCTGGGGCTACACCTTC,CASAIPWGYTF
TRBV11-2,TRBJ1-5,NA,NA,TGTGCCAGCAGCTTAGGACCGGACAGCAATCAGCCCCAGCATTTT,CASSLGPDSNQPQHF
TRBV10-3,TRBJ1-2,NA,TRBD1,TGTGCCATCAGTGAGTCTGGGCAGGGGGATGGCTACACCTTC,CAISESGQGDGYTF
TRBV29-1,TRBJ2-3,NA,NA,TGCAGCGTTGAACGGGGGACAGATACGCAGTATTTT,CSVERGTDTQYF
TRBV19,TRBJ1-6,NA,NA,TGTGCCAGTAGTTCAGGGGTGGGTTCACCCCTCCACTTT,CASSSGVGSPLHF
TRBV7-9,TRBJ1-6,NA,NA,TGTGCCAGCAGCACGCAGGGGAGCTCCTATAATTCACCCCTCCACTTT,CASSTQGSSYNSPLHF
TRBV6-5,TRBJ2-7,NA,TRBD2,TGTGCCAGCAGTTACGGAGGGGAGGGCTACGAGCAGTACTTC,CASSYGGEGYEQYF
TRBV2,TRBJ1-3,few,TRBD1,TGTGCCCACACCGGGACAGGGGTGTCTGGAAACACCATATATTTT,CAHTGTGVSGNTIYF
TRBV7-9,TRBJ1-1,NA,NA,TGTGCCAGCAGTCCGGCCGACGGTCAATCTAGCACTGAAGCTTTCTTT,CASSPADGQSSTEAFF
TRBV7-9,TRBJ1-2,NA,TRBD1,TGTGCCAGCAGCTTGTTCTCCACCGGGACAGGGCAAGTAAGCTACACCTTC,CASSLFSTGTGQVSYTF
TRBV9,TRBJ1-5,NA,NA,TGTGCCAGCAGCGCTCGGACGGAGAATCAGCCCCAGCATTTT,CASSARTENQPQHF
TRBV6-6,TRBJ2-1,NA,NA,TGTGCCAGCAGTTACTCCCGGACAGCGGTGAGCCTGCAGTTCTTC,CASSYSRTAVSLQFF
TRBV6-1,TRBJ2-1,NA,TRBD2,TGTGCCAGCAGCGAAGGGACTAGCGACTACAATGAGCAGTTCTTC,CASSEGTSDYNEQFF
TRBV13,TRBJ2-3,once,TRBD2,TGTGCCAGCAGCATCCCCAGCGGGGGGGCCTTCCACGGTACGCAGTATTTT,CASSIPSGGAFHGTQYF
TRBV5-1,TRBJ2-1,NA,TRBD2,TGCGCCAGCAGCCAACTAGCGGGAGGGCCGAATGAGCAGTTCTTC,CASSQLAGGPNEQFF